The clone carrying this TCR beta chain has a count of ten or more. Researchers attached unique molecular identifiers to individual cDNA molecules. TCRdb re-called the 5' RACE reads through MiXCR, storing one row per CDR3 protein. The sample yields 30,000 to 45,000 distinct CDR3 sequences, 3.9% seen once. Looked up from germline, CDR1 is MNHEY and CDR2 is SVGAGI. The CDR3 consists of 15 residues. V was pared by 0 bases and J by 9 bases, with 7 bases of the junction left unmatched. The sample originates from a study of early T cells in non-severe SARS-CoV-2 infection. The sample comprised whole blood. The chain recombines TRBV6-5 with TRBJ2-2; 7 nucleotides agree with TRBD2. The sequence was obtained from an adult who was a healthcare worker with PCR-confirmed SARS-CoV-2 infection or an uninfected control (not recorded which). CDR3 in amino acids: CASSYSGGSSRELFF. CDR3 bases: TGTGCCAGCAGTTACTCAGGCGGGAGTTCCCGGGAGCTGTTTTTT.